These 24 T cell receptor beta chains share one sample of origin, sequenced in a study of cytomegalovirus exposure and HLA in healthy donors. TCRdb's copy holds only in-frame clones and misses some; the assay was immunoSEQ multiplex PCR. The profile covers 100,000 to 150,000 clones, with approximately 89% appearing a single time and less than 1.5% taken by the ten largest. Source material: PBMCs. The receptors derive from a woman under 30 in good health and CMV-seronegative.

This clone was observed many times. CDR3 in amino acids: CASTQGTNSPLHF. CDR3 DNA sequence: TGTGCCAGCACCCAGGGGACCAATTCACCCCTCCACTTT. The V call is TRBV2, the J call TRBJ1-6, with D maybe TRBD1 (6 bases). Germline-derived CDR1 and CDR2 are SNHLY and FYNNEI. This CDR3 region has 13 residues. Trimming shortened V by 7 bases and J by 7 bases, and 11 bases separated the two germline ends.

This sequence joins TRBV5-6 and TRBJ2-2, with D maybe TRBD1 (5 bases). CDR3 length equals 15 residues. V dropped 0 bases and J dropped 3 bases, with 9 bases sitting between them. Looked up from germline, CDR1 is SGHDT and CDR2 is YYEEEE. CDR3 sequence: CASSLGQGYTGELFF. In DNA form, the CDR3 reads TGTGCCAGCAGCTTGGGTCAGGGATACACCGGGGAGCTGTTTTTT. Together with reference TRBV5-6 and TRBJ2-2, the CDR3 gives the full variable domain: DAGVTQSPTHLIKTRGQQVTLRCSPKSGHDTVSWYQQALGQGPQFIFQYYEEEERQRGNFPDRFSGHQFPNYSSELNVNALLLGDSALYLCASSLGQGYTGELFFGEGSRLTVL.

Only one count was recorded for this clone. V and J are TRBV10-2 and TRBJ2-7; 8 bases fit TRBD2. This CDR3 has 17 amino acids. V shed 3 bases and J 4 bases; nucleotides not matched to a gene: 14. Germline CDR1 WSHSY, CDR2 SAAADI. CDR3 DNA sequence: TGCGCCAGCAGTGACCACGAAAAAGGACTAGCATCTTACGAGCAGTACGTC. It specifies CASSDHEKGLASYEQYV.

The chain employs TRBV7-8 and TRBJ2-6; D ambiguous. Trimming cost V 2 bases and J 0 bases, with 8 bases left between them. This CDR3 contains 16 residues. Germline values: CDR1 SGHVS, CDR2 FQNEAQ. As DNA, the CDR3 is TGTGCCAGCAGCTTACGGGTCGGCTCTGGGGCCAACGTCCTGACTTTC. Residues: CASSLRVGSGANVLTF.

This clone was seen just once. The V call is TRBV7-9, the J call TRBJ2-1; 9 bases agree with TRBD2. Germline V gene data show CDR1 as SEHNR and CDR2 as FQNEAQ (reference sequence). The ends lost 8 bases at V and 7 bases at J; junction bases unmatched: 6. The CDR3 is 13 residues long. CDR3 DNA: TGTGCCAGCGGGGATAGCGGGAGTAATGAGCAGTTCTTC. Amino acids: CASGDSGSNEQFF.

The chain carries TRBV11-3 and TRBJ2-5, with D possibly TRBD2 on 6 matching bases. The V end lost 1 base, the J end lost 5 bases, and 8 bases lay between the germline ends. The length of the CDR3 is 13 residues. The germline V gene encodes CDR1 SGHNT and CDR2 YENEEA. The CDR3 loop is CASSLGGVETQYF. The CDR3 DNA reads TGTGCCAGCAGCTTAGGGGGGGTGGAGACCCAGTACTTC.

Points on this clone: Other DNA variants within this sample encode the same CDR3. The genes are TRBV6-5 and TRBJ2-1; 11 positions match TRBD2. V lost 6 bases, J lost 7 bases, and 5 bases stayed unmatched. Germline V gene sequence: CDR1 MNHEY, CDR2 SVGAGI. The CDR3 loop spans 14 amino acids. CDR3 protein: CASRLAGGRNEQFF. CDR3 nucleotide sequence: TGTGCCAGCAGGCTAGCGGGGGGAAGAAATGAGCAGTTCTTC.

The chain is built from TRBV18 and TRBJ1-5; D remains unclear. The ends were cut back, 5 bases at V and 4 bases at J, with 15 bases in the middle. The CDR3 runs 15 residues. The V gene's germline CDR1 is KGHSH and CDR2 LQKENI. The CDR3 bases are TGTGCCAGCTCAAGTCACCGGGTCCAGAATCAGCCCCAGCATTTT. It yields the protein CASSSHRVQNQPQHF.

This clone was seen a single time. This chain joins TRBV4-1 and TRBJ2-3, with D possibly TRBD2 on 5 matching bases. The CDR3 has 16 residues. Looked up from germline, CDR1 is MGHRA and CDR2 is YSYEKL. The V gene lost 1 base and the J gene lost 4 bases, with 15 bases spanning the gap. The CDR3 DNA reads TGCGCCAGCAGCCAAGGCTCCGGGTTGCGGGCAGATACGCAGTATTTT. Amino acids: CASSQGSGLRADTQYF.

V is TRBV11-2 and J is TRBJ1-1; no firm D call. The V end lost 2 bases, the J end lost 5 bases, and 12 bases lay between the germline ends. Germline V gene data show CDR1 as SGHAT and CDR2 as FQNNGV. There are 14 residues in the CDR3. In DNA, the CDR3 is TGTGCCAGCAGCTTAACCCTAGAACGGACTGAAGCTTTCTTT. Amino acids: CASSLTLERTEAFF.

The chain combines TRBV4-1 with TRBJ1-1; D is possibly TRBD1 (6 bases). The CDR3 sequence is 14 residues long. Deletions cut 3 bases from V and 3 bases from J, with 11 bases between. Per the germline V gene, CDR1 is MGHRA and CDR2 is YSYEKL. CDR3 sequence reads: CASSQIQGDTEAFF. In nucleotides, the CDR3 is TGCGCCAGCAGCCAGATACAGGGTGACACTGAAGCTTTCTTT.

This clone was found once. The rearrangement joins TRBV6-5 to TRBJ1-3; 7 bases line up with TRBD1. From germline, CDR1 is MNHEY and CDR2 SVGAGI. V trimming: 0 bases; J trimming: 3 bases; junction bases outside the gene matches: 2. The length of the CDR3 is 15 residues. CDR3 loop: CASSYSSGGGNTIYF. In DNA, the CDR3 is TGTGCCAGCAGTTACTCGTCAGGGGGTGGAAACACCATATATTTT.

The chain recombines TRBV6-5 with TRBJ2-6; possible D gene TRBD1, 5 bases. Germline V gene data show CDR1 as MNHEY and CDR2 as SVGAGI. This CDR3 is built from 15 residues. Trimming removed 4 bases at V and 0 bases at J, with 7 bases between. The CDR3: CASSSGSSGANVLTF. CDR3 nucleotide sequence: TGTGCCAGCAGTTCAGGGTCCTCTGGGGCCAACGTCCTGACTTTC.

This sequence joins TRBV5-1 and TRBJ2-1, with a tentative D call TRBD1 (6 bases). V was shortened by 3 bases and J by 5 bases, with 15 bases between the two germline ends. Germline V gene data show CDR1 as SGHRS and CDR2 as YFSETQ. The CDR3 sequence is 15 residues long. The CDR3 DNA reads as TGCGCCAGCAGCTGGGGACACGCAAGTAACAATGAGCAGTTCTTC. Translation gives CASSWGHASNNEQFF.

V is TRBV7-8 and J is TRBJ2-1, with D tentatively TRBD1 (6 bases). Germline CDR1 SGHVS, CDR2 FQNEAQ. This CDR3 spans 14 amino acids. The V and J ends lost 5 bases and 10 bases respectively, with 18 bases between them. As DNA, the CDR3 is TGTGCCAGCAGCGAACAGGGCACTCGGGGAGAGCAGTTCTTC. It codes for CASSEQGTRGEQFF.

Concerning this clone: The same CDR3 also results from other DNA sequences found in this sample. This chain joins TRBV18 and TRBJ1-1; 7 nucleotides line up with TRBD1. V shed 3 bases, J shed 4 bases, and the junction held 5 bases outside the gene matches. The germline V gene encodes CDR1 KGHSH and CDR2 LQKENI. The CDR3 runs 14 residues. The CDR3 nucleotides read TGTGCCAGCTCACCCGTGACAGGGAGCACTGAAGCTTTCTTT. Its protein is CASSPVTGSTEAFF.

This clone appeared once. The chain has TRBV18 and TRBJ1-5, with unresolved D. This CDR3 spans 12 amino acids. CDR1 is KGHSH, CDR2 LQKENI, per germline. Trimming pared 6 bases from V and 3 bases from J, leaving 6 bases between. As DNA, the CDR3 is TGTGCCAGCTCTCCTCCCAATCAGCCCCAGCATTTT. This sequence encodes CASSPPNQPQHF.

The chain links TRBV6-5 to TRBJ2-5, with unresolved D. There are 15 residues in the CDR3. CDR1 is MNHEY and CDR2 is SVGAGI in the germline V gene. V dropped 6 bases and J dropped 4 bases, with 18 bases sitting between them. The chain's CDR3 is CASRKGSASPETQYF. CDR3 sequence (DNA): TGTGCCAGCAGGAAAGGATCGGCTAGTCCAGAGACCCAGTACTTC.

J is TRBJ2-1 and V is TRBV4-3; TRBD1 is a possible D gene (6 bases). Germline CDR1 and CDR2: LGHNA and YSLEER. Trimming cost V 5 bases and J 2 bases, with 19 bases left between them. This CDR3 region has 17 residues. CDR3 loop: CASSETRIGGPYNEQFF. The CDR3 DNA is TGCGCCAGCAGCGAAACAAGGATTGGGGGCCCCTACAATGAGCAGTTCTTC.

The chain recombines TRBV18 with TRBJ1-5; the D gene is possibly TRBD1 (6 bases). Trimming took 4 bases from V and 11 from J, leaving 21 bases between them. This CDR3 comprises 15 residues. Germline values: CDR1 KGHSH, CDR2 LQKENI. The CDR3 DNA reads TGTGCCAGCTCACGAACAGGGTCTAATTCAATGACCCAGCATTTT. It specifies CASSRTGSNSMTQHF. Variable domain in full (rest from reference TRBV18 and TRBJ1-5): NAGVMQNPRHLVRRRGQEARLRCSPMKGHSHVYWYRQLPEEGLKFMVYLQKENIIDESGMPKERFSAEFPKEGPSILRIQQVVRGDSAAYFCASSRTGSNSMTQHFGDGTRLSIL.

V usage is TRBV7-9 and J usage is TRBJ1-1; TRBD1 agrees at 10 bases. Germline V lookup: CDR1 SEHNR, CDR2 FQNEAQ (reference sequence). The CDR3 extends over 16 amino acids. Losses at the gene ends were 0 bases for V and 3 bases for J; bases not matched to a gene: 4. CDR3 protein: CASSLALGQGYTEAFF. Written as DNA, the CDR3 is TGTGCCAGCAGCTTAGCGCTGGGACAGGGGTACACTGAAGCTTTCTTT.

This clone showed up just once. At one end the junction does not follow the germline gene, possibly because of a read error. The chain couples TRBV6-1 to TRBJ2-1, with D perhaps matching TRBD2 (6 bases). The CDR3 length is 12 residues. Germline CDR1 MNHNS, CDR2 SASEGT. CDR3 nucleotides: TGTGCCAGCAGTGAATGGGACTTAAGACAAATCTTC. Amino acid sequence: CASSEWDLRQIF.

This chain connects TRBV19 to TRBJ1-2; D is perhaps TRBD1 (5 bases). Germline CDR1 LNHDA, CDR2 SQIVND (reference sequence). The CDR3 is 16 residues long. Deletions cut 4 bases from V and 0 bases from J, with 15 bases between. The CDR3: CASSTRPPGANYGYTF. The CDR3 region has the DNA TGTGCCAGTAGTACCCGGCCCCCGGGGGCTAACTATGGCTACACCTTC. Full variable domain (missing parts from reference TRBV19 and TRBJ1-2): DGGITQSPKYLFRKEGQNVTLSCEQNLNHDAMYWYRQDPGQGLRLIYYSQIVNDFQKGDIAEGYSVSREKKESFPLTVTSAQKNPTAFYLCASSTRPPGANYGYTFGSGTRLTVV.

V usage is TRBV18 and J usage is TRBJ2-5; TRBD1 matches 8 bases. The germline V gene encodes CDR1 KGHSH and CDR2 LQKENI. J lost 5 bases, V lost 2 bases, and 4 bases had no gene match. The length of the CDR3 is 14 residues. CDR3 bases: TGTGCCAGCTCACCAGGGGACAGGCAGGAGACCCAGTACTTC. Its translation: CASSPGDRQETQYF.